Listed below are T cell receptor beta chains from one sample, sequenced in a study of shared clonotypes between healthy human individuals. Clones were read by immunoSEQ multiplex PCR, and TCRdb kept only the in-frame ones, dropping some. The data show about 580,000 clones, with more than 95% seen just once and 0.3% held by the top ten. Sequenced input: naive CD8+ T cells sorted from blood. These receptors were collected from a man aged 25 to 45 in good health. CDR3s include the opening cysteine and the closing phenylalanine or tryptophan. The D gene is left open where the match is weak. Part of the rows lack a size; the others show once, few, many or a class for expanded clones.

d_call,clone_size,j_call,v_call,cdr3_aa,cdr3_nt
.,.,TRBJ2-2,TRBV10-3,CAISESLAISGVAGELFF,TGTGCCATCAGTGAGTCCTTGGCGATCTCCGGGGTCGCCGGGGAGCTGTTTTTT
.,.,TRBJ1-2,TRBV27,CASQLRGGIFYGYTF,TGTGCCAGTCAACTTCGGGGCGGGATTTTCTATGGCTACACCTTC
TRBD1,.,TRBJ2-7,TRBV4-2,CASSQGESTGAYEQYF,TGTGCCAGCAGCCAAGGGGAGTCAACAGGGGCCTACGAGCAGTACTTC
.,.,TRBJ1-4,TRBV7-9,CASSSSGGQGEKLFF,TGTGCCAGCAGCTCCTCGGGGGGGCAAGGTGAAAAACTGTTTTTT
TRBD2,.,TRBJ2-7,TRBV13,CASSLSGRATISYEQYF,TGTGCCAGCAGCCTTAGCGGGAGGGCGACGATTAGCTACGAGCAGTACTTC
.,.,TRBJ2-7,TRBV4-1,CASSQGLQGYEQYF,TGCGCCAGCAGCCAAGGCCTACAGGGTTACGAGCAGTACTTC
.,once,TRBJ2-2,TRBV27,CASSPGINTGELFF,TGTGCCAGCAGTCCCGGAATTAACACCGGGGAGCTGTTTTTT
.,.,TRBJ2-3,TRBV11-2,CASSHLWGSPTDTQYF,TGTGCCAGCAGCCACCTCTGGGGGTCACCCACAGATACGCAGTATTTT
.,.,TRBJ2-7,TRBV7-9,CASSSMGSYEQYF,TGTGCCAGCAGCTCGATGGGCAGCTACGAGCAGTACTTC
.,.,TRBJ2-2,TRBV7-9,CASSPGGELFF,TGTGCCAGCAGCCCGGGCGGGGAGCTGTTTTTT